This note documents a single T cell receptor (beta chain) sequence. This sample stems from a study of blood T cell repertoires in COVID-19. Looking at the study overall: COVID-19 samples, acute and convalescent, were from the United States, Italy and Spain. The cDNA or gDNA used as material had been derived from T cells, B-cell-depleted T cells, or PBMCs.

TCRdb keeps only in-frame clones here, not all; method: immunoSEQ multiplex PCR. This sample carries around 140,000 clones, roughly 79% of them seen once, and the ten largest clones take less than 2%. The sequenced sample consisted of peripheral blood. The sequence was collected from an older woman with acute or convalescent COVID-19.

CDR3 protein: CASSGGTLPNTIYF. For the CDR3, the DNA is TGTGCCAGCAGCGGGGGGACACTGCCAAACACCATATATTTT. The chain uses TRBV9 and TRBJ1-3; possibly TRBD1 for D (6 bases). V lost 3 bases and J 6 bases, leaving 13 bases between the germline ends. The CDR3 has 14 amino acids. Looked up from germline, CDR1 is SGDLS and CDR2 is YYNGEE.